The source of this TCR beta chain is a study of T cells after yellow fever vaccination. Study in general: Preparing low-cell-number fractions relied on SMART-Seq v4 Ultra Low Input. General study points: Secondary responses were weaker yet peaked faster, day 5 versus 15.

As TCR cDNA was made by 5'RACE template switching, a universal primer site and UMIs were added. TCRdb itself ran the 5' RACE reads through MiXCR, one entry per CDR3 protein. This table has some 350,000 distinct CDR3 sequences, 9.5% to 13% appearing once. In its sample, this clonotype was seen a few times. The antigen remains undetermined. V lost 3 bases to trimming and J lost 1 base; unmatched junction nucleotides: 7. Germline loops: CDR1 SGHKS, CDR2 YYEKEE (reference sequence). CDR3 length: 17 amino acids. The sequence was obtained from a man aged 18 to 29 who received the YFV17D yellow fever vaccine. The sequencing here drew on PBMCs, taken on the day of the first yellow fever vaccination. The V gene is TRBV5-5, the J gene TRBJ1-6; 7 positions match TRBD1. In DNA form, the CDR3 reads TGTGCCAGCAGCTCGGGACAGACCAGATCCTATAATTCACCCCTCCACTTT. Amino acid sequence: CASSSGQTRSYNSPLHF.